What follows are 6 T cell receptor beta chains derived from one specimen sequenced in a study of cytomegalovirus exposure and HLA in healthy donors. The table came from immunoSEQ multiplex PCR; TCRdb's copy has only in-frame clones and leaves some out. The sample lists roughly 50,000 clones; about 93% were seen once. Sequencing used PBMCs. These receptors were obtained from a man younger than 35 in good health and CMV-seronegative.

The V and J genes are TRBV28 and TRBJ2-7, with a tentative D call TRBD2 (5 bases). The CDR3 extends over 14 amino acids. The V gene's germline CDR1 is MDHEN and CDR2 SYDVKM. V was pared by 3 bases and J by 4 bases, with 13 bases between. CDR3 in DNA: TGTGCCAGCAGTTTCGGGGTGCGGTTATACGAGCAGTACTTC. Translating gives CASSFGVRLYEQYF. The entire variable domain, with the rest obtained from reference TRBV28 and TRBJ2-7, is as follows: DVKVTQSSRYLVKRTGEKVFLECVQDMDHENMFWYRQDPGLGLRLIYFSYDVKMKEKGDIPEGYSVSREKKERFSLILESASTNQTSMYLCASSFGVRLYEQYFGPGTRLTVT.

The gene calls are TRBV9 and TRBJ2-1; a weak D match, TRBD1 (6 bases). With 0 bases removed from V and 10 bases from J, the gap between germline ends came to 20 bases. This CDR3 contains 16 residues. Germline CDR1 reads SGDLS; CDR2 reads YYNGEE. The CDR3 bases are TGTGCCAGCAGCGTAGGGACAGTCGTTCCTACAATGGAGCAGTTCTTC. Its translation: CASSVGTVVPTMEQFF.

The chain has TRBV6-1 and TRBJ1-4; a possible D gene is TRBD1 (6 bases). Germline loops: CDR1 MNHNS, CDR2 SASEGT. Trimming took off 6 bases at V and 8 bases at J, with 16 bases between the two ends. The CDR3 totals 14 residues. As DNA, the CDR3 is TGTGCCAGCAGCCCCGTGGGGGACATCGAAAAACTGTTTTTT. The encoded protein is CASSPVGDIEKLFF.

The chain combines TRBV9 with TRBJ2-4; 8 nucleotides match TRBD1. The trim removed 3 bases at V and 13 bases at J, leaving 12 bases unmatched. Germline V gene sequence: CDR1 SGDLS, CDR2 YYNGEE. CDR3 size: 14 residues. The CDR3 reads CASSALSLQGAQYF. Written as DNA, the CDR3 is TGTGCCAGCAGCGCCCTGAGTCTTCAGGGGGCCCAGTACTTC.

This clone was observed a few times. V usage is TRBV7-9 and J usage is TRBJ1-4; 7 nucleotides agree with TRBD1. The trim removed 4 bases at V and 8 bases at J, leaving 7 bases unmatched. This CDR3 is 14 amino acids long. Germline assignment: CDR1 SEHNR and CDR2 FQNEAQ (reference sequence). As DNA, the CDR3 is TGTGCCAGCAGCTCCGGGACAGTGGGAGAAAAACTGTTTTTT. Translating it yields CASSSGTVGEKLFF.

V is TRBV5-4 and J is TRBJ2-2; TRBD2 agrees at 9 bases. The V segment lost 5 bases and the J segment 9 bases; nucleotides outside the gene matches: 14. The CDR3 is 16 amino acids. Germline CDR1 reads SGHNT; CDR2 reads YYREEE (reference sequence). CDR3 amino acids: CASSGVASGMRRELFF. CDR3 bases: TGTGCCAGCAGTGGGGTGGCTAGCGGGATGAGAAGGGAGCTGTTTTTT.